This TCR beta chain is drawn from a study of post-analysis software for immune sequencing data. General observations from the study: Five TRBV segments, including TRBV5-6, TRBV5-1 and TRBV20-1, were more frequent in patients than controls.

The library was made from cDNA and included unique molecular identifiers. TCRdb independently ran MiXCR on the PCR reads; one entry per CDR3 protein. The sample records fewer than 850,000 distinct CDR3 sequences, 25% to 30% being singletons. CDR1 and CDR2 (germline): LNHDA, SQIVND (reference sequence). Unmatched junction bases numbered 6, after V lost 4 bases and J lost 4 bases. This CDR3 comprises 15 residues. With regard to this clonotype: Its target is unknown.

This TCR derives from a girl aged 5-17 years with multiple sclerosis. The rearrangement joins TRBV19 to TRBJ2-5; 10 bases agree with TRBD1. The sample was blood. CDR3 region: CASSTGQGQVETQYF. CDR3 DNA sequence: TGTGCCAGTAGTACGGGACAGGGGCAGGTAGAGACCCAGTACTTC.